Listed below are T cell receptor beta chains from one sample, sequenced in a study of blood T cell repertoires in COVID-19. Libraries were prepared by immunoSEQ multiplex PCR; TCRdb keeps only in-frame clonotypes and omits some of them. The sample holds 400,000 to 450,000 clones, 90% seen once. The specimen was PBMCs or T cells enriched from blood (not recorded which). These receptors were collected from a man aged 18 to 35 who had recovered from COVID-19. CDR3s include the opening cysteine and the closing phenylalanine or tryptophan. Fields, in order: CDR3 DNA, CDR3 protein, D gene, J gene, clone size, V gene. A D gene is named only where the DNA matches it firmly. Size tells how often a clone was seen (once, few, many) or the class of an expanded clone, and some rows leave it out.

cdr3_nt: TGTGCCAGCAGTTACTTTCCCTTACAGGGGTCGGGTGGCTACACCTTC; cdr3_aa: CASSYFPLQGSGGYTF; d_call: TRBD1; j_call: TRBJ1-2; clone_size: few; v_call: TRBV6-5
cdr3_nt: TGTGCCAGCAGTGAACGTAGTGAAGCTTTCTTT; cdr3_aa: CASSERSEAFF; d_call: .; j_call: TRBJ1-1; clone_size: once; v_call: TRBV6-1
cdr3_nt: TGTGCCAGCAGCCAAGTTGTGGGAGGGATTAGCTCCTACGAGCAGTACTTC; cdr3_aa: CASSQVVGGISSYEQYF; d_call: TRBD2; j_call: TRBJ2-7; clone_size: few; v_call: TRBV4-2
cdr3_nt: TGTGCCAGCAGTTTAAGAGGGAGCGGGGAGCTGTTTTTT; cdr3_aa: CASSLRGSGELFF; d_call: .; j_call: TRBJ2-2; clone_size: .; v_call: TRBV12-3/TRBV12-4
cdr3_nt: TGTGCCAGCAATGGACAGGGTGGGAGCAATGAAAAACTGTTTTTT; cdr3_aa: CASNGQGGSNEKLFF; d_call: TRBD1; j_call: TRBJ1-4; clone_size: .; v_call: TRBV2
cdr3_nt: TGCAGTGCTAGTAGGTCCCCGGGACAGGGGACAAACACCGGGGAGCTGTTTTTT; cdr3_aa: CSASRSPGQGTNTGELFF; d_call: TRBD1; j_call: TRBJ2-2; clone_size: .; v_call: TRBV20-1
cdr3_nt: TGTGCCAGCAGTGAAGATTCGGGACAGCAAACGGGTGGCTACACCTTC; cdr3_aa: CASSEDSGQQTGGYTF; d_call: TRBD1; j_call: TRBJ1-2; clone_size: .; v_call: TRBV2
cdr3_nt: TGTGCCAGCAGCTTAGTGCAGGGAGGGAGAAATGAGCAGTTCTTC; cdr3_aa: CASSLVQGGRNEQFF; d_call: TRBD2; j_call: TRBJ2-1; clone_size: .; v_call: TRBV7-9
cdr3_nt: TGTGCCAGCAGCGCCGGGACTAGCCTAGGCGACCCTGAAGCTTTCTTT; cdr3_aa: CASSAGTSLGDPEAFF; d_call: .; j_call: TRBJ1-1; clone_size: .; v_call: TRBV9
cdr3_nt: TGTGCCAGTAGTATTATGGGGGGAGTGAACACTGAAGCTTTCTTT; cdr3_aa: CASSIMGGVNTEAFF; d_call: .; j_call: TRBJ1-1; clone_size: .; v_call: TRBV19
cdr3_nt: TGCGCCAGCAGTGAGATTTACTGGTATGTCAATCAGCCCCAGCATTTT; cdr3_aa: CASSEIYWYVNQPQHF; d_call: .; j_call: TRBJ1-5; clone_size: .; v_call: TRBV10-2
cdr3_nt: TGCGCCAGCAGCTTCGTTCTCAGGGGCACAGATACGCAGTATTTT; cdr3_aa: CASSFVLRGTDTQYF; d_call: .; j_call: TRBJ2-3; clone_size: .; v_call: TRBV5-1
cdr3_nt: TGCAGTGCTAGAGATCTGAGCGAGCAGTACTTC; cdr3_aa: CSARDLSEQYF; d_call: .; j_call: TRBJ2-7; clone_size: once; v_call: TRBV20-1
cdr3_nt: TGTGCCAGCAGCTTGCCGCCGGTTGGTAACTATGGCTACACCTTC; cdr3_aa: CASSLPPVGNYGYTF; d_call: .; j_call: TRBJ1-2; clone_size: few; v_call: TRBV5-5
cdr3_nt: TGTGCCAGCAGTTCCCCCCCCTGGGACAGTCATCAGCCCCAGCATTTT; cdr3_aa: CASSSPPWDSHQPQHF; d_call: TRBD1; j_call: TRBJ1-5; clone_size: .; v_call: TRBV28
cdr3_nt: TGTGCCAGCAGTGAAAGACAGTCAACTAATGAAAAACTGTTTTTT; cdr3_aa: CASSERQSTNEKLFF; d_call: .; j_call: TRBJ1-4; clone_size: once; v_call: TRBV2
cdr3_nt: TGCAGTCGAACATCCCAGGGCGAGCAGTACTTC; cdr3_aa: CSRTSQGEQYF; d_call: .; j_call: TRBJ2-7; clone_size: .; v_call: TRBV20-1
cdr3_nt: TGTGCCAGCAGCCTGACCTGGAGGGGGGCCAACGTCCTGACTTTC; cdr3_aa: CASSLTWRGANVLTF; d_call: .; j_call: TRBJ2-6; clone_size: once; v_call: TRBV3-1/TRBV3-2
cdr3_nt: TGTGCCACCAGCATCGGGACACTGAACACTGAAGCTTTCTTT; cdr3_aa: CATSIGTLNTEAFF; d_call: .; j_call: TRBJ1-1; clone_size: .; v_call: TRBV15
cdr3_nt: TGTGCCAGCAGCTTAGGCGCTTCACCCCTCCACTTT; cdr3_aa: CASSLGASPLHF; d_call: .; j_call: TRBJ1-6; clone_size: .; v_call: TRBV7-9
cdr3_nt: TGTGCCAGCAGCTTAGGGGGTACAGGGCAGGGGCAGCCCCAGCATTTT; cdr3_aa: CASSLGGTGQGQPQHF; d_call: .; j_call: TRBJ1-5; clone_size: .; v_call: TRBV7-9
cdr3_nt: TGTGCCATCGCTACGGGACTAGGCTCCTACAATGAGCAGTTCTTC; cdr3_aa: CAIATGLGSYNEQFF; d_call: TRBD2; j_call: TRBJ2-1; clone_size: .; v_call: TRBV10-3
cdr3_nt: TGTGCCAGCAGCCCCCAAGTGGGAGGGGGATACAATGAGCAGTTCTTC; cdr3_aa: CASSPQVGGGYNEQFF; d_call: .; j_call: TRBJ2-1; clone_size: .; v_call: TRBV7-6
cdr3_nt: TGTGCCATCAGCCAACTACTTGGAGGGATTAGCGACGAGCAGTACTTC; cdr3_aa: CAISQLLGGISDEQYF; d_call: .; j_call: TRBJ2-7; clone_size: .; v_call: TRBV10-3
cdr3_nt: TGCGCCAGCAGCTTCGGACAGGACGGGGAACTGTTTTTT; cdr3_aa: CASSFGQDGELFF; d_call: TRBD1; j_call: TRBJ1-4; clone_size: .; v_call: TRBV5-1
cdr3_nt: TGTGCCATCACATCACGAGGACAGGGGGGCACTGAAGCTTTCTTT; cdr3_aa: CAITSRGQGGTEAFF; d_call: TRBD1; j_call: TRBJ1-1; clone_size: .; v_call: TRBV10-3
cdr3_nt: TGTGCCACCAGCCCTCAGGGGGTACCCTATGGCTACACCTTC; cdr3_aa: CATSPQGVPYGYTF; d_call: TRBD1; j_call: TRBJ1-2; clone_size: .; v_call: TRBV15
cdr3_nt: TGCGCCAGCAGCCAACCGGGGAACCCCTATGGCTACACCTTC; cdr3_aa: CASSQPGNPYGYTF; d_call: .; j_call: TRBJ1-2; clone_size: .; v_call: TRBV4-1